These T cell receptor beta chains were read from a single sample in a study of cytomegalovirus exposure and HLA in healthy donors. Measured with immunoSEQ multiplex PCR; TCRdb has only the in-frame clones, and not every one. This table holds about 110,000 clones, nearly 15% found once. The specimen sequenced was PBMCs. The receptors derive from a female donor in good health and CMV-seronegative. CDR3s include the opening cysteine and the closing phenylalanine or tryptophan. A D gene is named only where the DNA matches it firmly. The size entry is marked missing in some rows and otherwise reads once, few, many or a size class.

d_call,j_call,clone_size,v_call,cdr3_aa,cdr3_nt
.,TRBJ1-5,few,TRBV9,CASSPGADSYSNQPQHF,TGTGCCAGCAGCCCAGGGGCGGACAGCTATAGCAATCAGCCCCAGCATTTT
TRBD2,TRBJ2-3,few,TRBV30,CAWTSGGADTQYF,TGTGCCTGGACTAGCGGGGGGGCAGATACGCAGTATTTT
.,TRBJ2-5,.,TRBV6-1,CASSPERETQYF,TGTGCCAGCAGCCCCGAGCGGGAGACCCAGTACTTC
.,TRBJ2-1,.,TRBV13,CASSPGPGIISEQFF,TGTGCCAGCAGCCCAGGTCCCGGGATAATTAGTGAGCAGTTCTTC
TRBD1,TRBJ1-1,.,TRBV30,CAWSVIGVRGRTEAFF,TGTGCCTGGAGTGTAATCGGCGTTAGGGGGCGAACTGAAGCTTTCTTT
TRBD1,TRBJ1-2,.,TRBV6-5,CASSYSPQGMGGYTF,TGTGCCAGCAGTTACTCACCACAGGGGATGGGGGGCTACACCTTC
.,TRBJ1-4,few,TRBV6-6,CASSGNGIGEKLFF,TGTGCCAGCAGTGGGAACGGGATTGGGGAAAAACTGTTTTTT
.,TRBJ2-3,.,TRBV27,CASSREVSDTQYF,TGTGCCAGCAGTAGGGAGGTTTCGGATACGCAGTATTTT
.,TRBJ2-7,.,TRBV30,CAWSGNREALLRQYF,TGTGCCTGGAGTGGAAACAGGGAAGCCCTCCTCAGGCAGTACTTC
TRBD1,TRBJ2-7,few,TRBV15,CATSARLSATGVSEQYF,TGTGCCACCAGCGCCAGGCTCTCCGCGACAGGGGTTTCCGAGCAGTACTTC
TRBD2,TRBJ2-1,.,TRBV7-3,CASSRTSGSRNEQFF,TGTGCCAGCAGCCGAACTAGCGGGAGTCGCAATGAGCAGTTCTTC
TRBD2,TRBJ2-3,.,TRBV2,CASSPSGRVFDTQYF,TGTGCCAGCAGTCCTAGCGGGAGGGTGTTCGATACGCAGTATTTT
.,TRBJ1-2,.,TRBV6-1,CASRGAWVDGYTF,TGTGCCAGCCGGGGGGCGTGGGTGGATGGCTACACCTTC
.,TRBJ2-7,.,TRBV25-1,CASSWRFRDEQYF,TGTGCCAGCAGTTGGCGGTTCCGGGATGAGCAGTACTTC
TRBD1,TRBJ1-1,.,TRBV27,CASSWTGGTEAFF,TGTGCCAGCAGTTGGACAGGGGGCACTGAAGCTTTCTTT
.,TRBJ1-1,.,TRBV7-2,CASSLANRATEAFF,TGTGCCAGCAGCTTAGCGAACAGGGCGACTGAAGCTTTCTTT
.,TRBJ1-1,.,TRBV30,CAWRKRLNTEAFF,TGTGCCTGGAGAAAGCGCTTAAACACTGAAGCTTTCTTT
TRBD1,TRBJ2-5,few,TRBV10-3,CAISQPTGAQETQYF,TGTGCCATCAGTCAACCGACAGGGGCCCAAGAGACCCAGTACTTC
.,TRBJ2-5,few,TRBV4-3,CASSQDGDSGETQYF,TGCGCCAGCAGCCAAGATGGGGACTCGGGGGAGACCCAGTACTTC
.,TRBJ2-1,.,TRBV4-3,CASSQTGEQFF,TGCGCCAGCAGCCAGACGGGGGAGCAGTTCTTC
.,TRBJ2-7,few,TRBV2,CASSEGLGGHEQYF,TGTGCCAGCAGTGAGGGACTGGGGGGACACGAGCAGTACTTC
.,TRBJ1-1,.,TRBV4-1,CASSHGGVFGSTEAFF,TGCGCCAGCAGCCACGGAGGGGTATTTGGTAGCACTGAAGCTTTCTTT
TRBD1,TRBJ1-2,few,TRBV5-1,CASRTDREYGYTF,TGCGCCAGCAGAACCGACAGGGAGTATGGCTACACCTTC
.,TRBJ2-4,few,TRBV6-5,CASSRHVLAKNIQYF,TGTGCCAGCAGTAGACATGTACTAGCCAAAAACATTCAGTACTTC
TRBD2,TRBJ2-5,.,TRBV5-1,CASSFNSGSTETQYF,TGCGCCAGCAGCTTTAACAGCGGGAGCACAGAGACCCAGTACTTC
TRBD1,TRBJ1-2,.,TRBV15,CATSLLPRGPFDGYTF,TGTGCCACCAGTCTACTCCCCAGGGGGCCGTTTGATGGCTACACCTTC
.,TRBJ1-5,.,TRBV21-1,CATVDKLNQPQHF,TGTGCCACCGTGGACAAGCTAAATCAGCCCCAGCATTTT
TRBD1,TRBJ1-1,few,TRBV15,CATSRVKGQGNTEAFF,TGTGCCACCAGCAGAGTAAAGGGACAGGGTAACACTGAAGCTTTCTTT
TRBD1,TRBJ1-5,.,TRBV28,CASSPRGRQPQHF,TGTGCCAGCAGTCCCAGGGGGAGGCAGCCCCAGCATTTT
.,TRBJ2-5,few,TRBV10-3,CAISARPGGQSETQYF,TGTGCCATCAGTGCGCGCCCGGGGGGCCAGTCCGAGACCCAGTACTTC
.,TRBJ2-3,.,TRBV2,CASSITGGADTQYF,TGTGCCAGCAGTATCACAGGGGGGGCAGATACGCAGTATTTT
TRBD1,TRBJ1-5,.,TRBV6-1,CASSGRQGARQPQHF,TGTGCCAGCAGTGGTCGACAGGGGGCGCGTCAGCCCCAGCATTTT
TRBD1,TRBJ1-1,once,TRBV20-1,CSAGQGTEAFF,TGCAGTGCTGGACAGGGGACTGAAGCTTTCTTT
.,TRBJ1-2,few,TRBV5-6,CASSLGQGRSYGYTF,TGTGCCAGCAGCTTGGGGCAGGGCCGTTCCTATGGCTACACCTTC
TRBD2,TRBJ2-1,.,TRBV5-1,CASSLLTSGRRNEQFF,TGCGCCAGCAGCTTGTTGACTAGCGGGAGAAGAAATGAGCAGTTCTTC
TRBD2,TRBJ2-3,.,TRBV9,CASSVVPTSGSTDTQYF,TGTGCCAGCAGCGTAGTGCCGACTAGCGGTAGCACAGATACGCAGTATTTT
TRBD1,TRBJ1-1,.,TRBV6-5,CASSWGQGMNTEAFF,TGTGCCAGCAGTTGGGGACAGGGGATGAACACTGAAGCTTTCTTT
.,TRBJ2-5,few,TRBV11-2,CASSSKLEDQETQYF,TGTGCCAGCAGCTCCAAACTTGAGGACCAAGAGACCCAGTACTTC
.,TRBJ1-1,.,TRBV7-6,CASSRMSRLNTEAFF,TGTGCCAGCAGCCGAATGAGCCGTCTCAACACTGAAGCTTTCTTT
TRBD2,TRBJ2-3,few,TRBV19,CASSIVAGGEGDTQYF,TGTGCCAGTAGTATAGTGGCGGGCGGGGAGGGAGATACGCAGTATTTT
TRBD2,TRBJ2-1,few,TRBV7-2,CASSPGLANNEQFF,TGTGCCAGCAGCCCGGGACTAGCGAACAATGAGCAGTTCTTC
.,TRBJ2-3,few,TRBV5-1,CASSFKGSTTDTQYF,TGCGCCAGCAGCTTCAAGGGGTCCACCACAGATACGCAGTATTTT
TRBD1,TRBJ2-5,.,TRBV29-1,CSSWTGLTQYF,TGCAGCTCATGGACAGGGCTTACCCAGTACTTC
TRBD2,TRBJ2-1,.,TRBV11-2,CASSLLAGGGNEQFF,TGTGCCAGCAGCTTACTGGCGGGAGGGGGTAATGAGCAGTTCTTC
.,TRBJ2-1,.,TRBV30,CVGGYNEQFF,TGTGTAGGGGGCTACAATGAGCAGTTCTTC
.,TRBJ2-5,.,TRBV6-1,CASSEPGIRVTQYF,TGTGCCAGCAGTGAGCCAGGGATTAGGGTGACCCAGTACTTC
TRBD1,TRBJ2-3,.,TRBV10-3,CAISETRDRDPADTQYF,TGTGCCATCAGCGAAACCCGGGACAGGGACCCGGCAGATACGCAGTATTTT
TRBD1,TRBJ1-3,few,TRBV9,CASSVGGTGGHGNTIYF,TGTGCCAGCAGCGTAGGAGGGACAGGAGGGCATGGAAACACCATATATTTT
.,TRBJ1-5,.,TRBV6-1,CASSRTVNSQPQHF,TGTGCCAGCAGCCGAACGGTGAACAGTCAGCCCCAGCATTTT
TRBD1,TRBJ1-3,few,TRBV29-1,CSVESGDRLHF,TGCAGCGTTGAATCAGGGGACAGGCTCCATTTT
.,TRBJ1-3,few,TRBV30,CAWNGAAVSGNTIYF,TGTGCCTGGAATGGCGCAGCGGTCTCTGGAAACACCATATATTTT
.,TRBJ2-1,.,TRBV4-3,CASSQEWAGDEQFF,TGCGCCAGCAGCCAAGAGTGGGCCGGTGATGAGCAGTTCTTC
.,TRBJ1-5,few,TRBV7-2,CASSKSGVSNQPQHF,TGTGCCAGCAGTAAGTCAGGGGTTAGCAATCAGCCCCAGCATTTT
TRBD2,TRBJ2-1,.,TRBV5-1,CASSSRLARDLNEQFF,TGCGCCAGCAGCTCTCGACTAGCGAGGGATCTGAATGAGCAGTTCTTC